Listed below are T cell receptor beta chains from one sample, sequenced in a study of vaccination and CD4 T cells after COVID-19. The antigens these receptors bind are not known. TCRdb independently ran MiXCR on the PCR reads; one entry per CDR3 protein. The data contain around 18,000 distinct CDR3 sequences, less than 60% of them seen just once; the ten biggest clones take up 8% to 9.5%. The sample comprised CD4+ T cells from blood, cultured in vitro. The receptor set was obtained from a human donor who had recovered from COVID-19. CDR3s include the opening cysteine and the closing phenylalanine or tryptophan. Each record gives: V gene, J gene, CDR3 protein.

V gene: TRBV30; J gene: TRBJ1-1; CDR3 protein: CAWSVQGVLMVEAFF
V gene: TRBV4-1; J gene: TRBJ2-2; CDR3 protein: CASSQTGQFTGELFF
V gene: TRBV18; J gene: TRBJ2-5; CDR3 protein: CASSPPGITGSDQYF
V gene: TRBV20-1; J gene: TRBJ1-5; CDR3 protein: CSASIRAGEVQPQHF
V gene: TRBV6-8; J gene: TRBJ2-5; CDR3 protein: CATLARDGVQETQYF
V gene: TRBV7-2; J gene: TRBJ2-5; CDR3 protein: CASSPRQAETQYF
V gene: TRBV20-1; J gene: TRBJ2-2; CDR3 protein: CSARTRRRKREGTGELFF
V gene: TRBV5-1; J gene: TRBJ1-1; CDR3 protein: CASSKQGETEAFF
V gene: TRBV2; J gene: TRBJ1-1; CDR3 protein: CASIENMNTEAFF
V gene: TRBV7-6; J gene: TRBJ2-7; CDR3 protein: CASAPQIENEQYF
V gene: TRBV24-1; J gene: TRBJ2-5; CDR3 protein: CATEDSGHGQETQYF
V gene: TRBV5-4; J gene: TRBJ2-3; CDR3 protein: CASSLGASGSTDTQYF
V gene: TRBV7-3; J gene: TRBJ1-1; CDR3 protein: CASSSTENTEAFF